This passage covers 11 T cell receptor beta chains from one sample sequenced in a study of T cells after yellow fever vaccination. TCRdb redid the calling of the 5' RACE reads with MiXCR, one entry per CDR3 protein. In the table there are 200,000 to 300,000 distinct CDR3 sequences, roughly 13% of which are singletons. The sample in question was CD4+ T cells sorted from PBMCs, obtained 45 days after the yellow fever booster vaccination. All receptors derive from a man younger than 45 who received the YFV17D yellow fever vaccine.

The chain uses TRBV12-3 or TRBV12-4 and TRBJ2-3, with D possibly being TRBD2 (5 bases). This CDR3 is 14 amino acids long. The ends were cut back, 6 bases at V and 3 bases at J, with 13 bases in the middle. The chain's CDR3 is CASSPTRKTDTQYF. The CDR3 DNA reads TGTGCCAGCAGCCCTACTAGGAAAACAGATACGCAGTATTTT.

CDR3 DNA sequence: TGTGCCAGCAGACAACGGACAGTCTATGGCTACACCTTC. This encodes CASRQRTVYGYTF. The rearrangement links TRBV6-1 to TRBJ1-2; possible D gene TRBD1, 6 bases. This CDR3 has 13 amino acids. Deletions cut 6 bases from V and 4 bases from J, with 12 bases between. In germline, CDR1 is MNHNS, CDR2 SASEGT.

This clonotype appeared a few times. The chain couples TRBV6-4 to TRBJ2-2; no definite D call. The CDR3 totals 16 residues. Germline CDR1 reads MRHNA; CDR2 reads SNTAGT. V was cut by 0 bases and J by 6 bases, with 14 bases left in between. This chain's CDR3 is CASSDSFSLVAGELFF. DNA for the CDR3: TGTGCCAGCAGTGACTCGTTCAGCTTGGTTGCCGGGGAGCTGTTTTTT.

The chain recombines TRBV30 with TRBJ2-7; D is unclear. Germline CDR1 is GTSNPN and CDR2 is SVGIG (reference sequence). Trimming took 0 bases from V and 0 from J, leaving 3 bases between them. The CDR3 sequence is 12 residues long. As DNA, the CDR3 is TGTGCCTGGAGTGTAAACTCCTACGAGCAGTACTTC. Encoded protein: CAWSVNSYEQYF. Drawing the rest from reference TRBV30 and TRBJ2-7, the complete variable domain is SQTIHQWPATLVQPVGSPLSLECTVEGTSNPNLYWYRQAAGRGLQLLFYSVGIGQISSEVPQNLSASRPQDRQFILSSKKLLLSDSGFYLCAWSVNSYEQYFGPGTRLTVT.

This clonotype was recorded a few times. This rearrangement joins TRBV10-3 to TRBJ2-1, with D unclear. CDR1 and CDR2 (germline): ENHRY, SYGVKD. There are 12 residues in the CDR3. V lost 7 bases and J 5 bases, leaving 9 bases between the germline ends. The CDR3 sequence: CAITDGDNEQFF. The CDR3 bases are TGTGCCATCACCGATGGGGACAATGAGCAGTTCTTC.

This clonotype was seen a handful of times. The chain has TRBV5-1 and TRBJ1-1; D ambiguous. Germline V CDR1 and CDR2: SGHRS, YFSETQ. The CDR3 runs 14 residues. Trimming took 5 bases from V and 0 from J, leaving 11 bases between them. In nucleotides, the CDR3 is TGCGCCAGCAGTTATAGAACGATGAACACTGAAGCTTTCTTT. It yields the protein CASSYRTMNTEAFF.

This chain uses TRBV5-1 with TRBJ2-3; 7 bases are a match to TRBD2. J gave up 0 bases and V 4 bases, and 5 bases lay outside the gene matches. This CDR3 comprises 15 residues. Per the germline V gene, CDR1 is SGHRS and CDR2 is YFSETQ. For the CDR3, the DNA is TGCGCCAGCAGCAAGCTAGCGGCTAGCACAGATACGCAGTATTTT. Translating it yields CASSKLAASTDTQYF.

Details on this clonotype: One end of the junction fails to match germline, which may point to a read error. The chain carries TRBV5-6 and TRBJ2-7, with 8 bases lining up with TRBD2. The CDR3 length is 12 residues. The germline gives CDR1 SGHDT, CDR2 YYEEEE. CDR3 coding DNA: TGTGCCAGCAGCTCCCACGGGGGGGTAGGGCACTTC. It codes for CASSSHGGVGHF.

A few counts support this clonotype. The chain employs TRBV20-1 and TRBJ2-5, with TRBD2 as a possible D gene (6 bases). The V gene lost 3 bases and the J gene lost 1 base, with 24 bases spanning the gap. Looked up from germline, CDR1 is DFQATT and CDR2 is SNEGSKA (reference sequence). The CDR3 consists of 18 residues. In nucleotides, the CDR3 is TGCAGTGCTAGGAAAGGAGGGGCCGGGAGAGCCGTCCAAGAGACCCAGTACTTC. Protein product: CSARKGGAGRAVQETQYF.

The CDR3 bases are TGTGCCAGCAGCGTAGGAGGACTAGCGGAGCTGCTATACGAGCAGTACTTC. Translating gives CASSVGGLAELLYEQYF. The chain joins TRBV9 to TRBJ2-7; 10 nucleotides match TRBD2. The trim removed 0 bases at V and 4 bases at J, leaving 10 bases unmatched. The germline CDR1 and CDR2 sequences are SGDLS and YYNGEE. The CDR3 covers 17 residues.

The sample holds a few counts of this clonotype. The rearrangement uses TRBV3-1 and TRBJ1-2, with D unresolved. V lost 1 base to trimming and J lost 4 bases, with 7 bases between them. CDR3 size: 13 residues. From germline, CDR1 is LGHDT and CDR2 YNNKEL (reference sequence). CDR3 loop: CASSQGSRYGYTF. CDR3 coding DNA: TGTGCCAGCAGCCAAGGCAGCCGCTATGGCTACACCTTC.